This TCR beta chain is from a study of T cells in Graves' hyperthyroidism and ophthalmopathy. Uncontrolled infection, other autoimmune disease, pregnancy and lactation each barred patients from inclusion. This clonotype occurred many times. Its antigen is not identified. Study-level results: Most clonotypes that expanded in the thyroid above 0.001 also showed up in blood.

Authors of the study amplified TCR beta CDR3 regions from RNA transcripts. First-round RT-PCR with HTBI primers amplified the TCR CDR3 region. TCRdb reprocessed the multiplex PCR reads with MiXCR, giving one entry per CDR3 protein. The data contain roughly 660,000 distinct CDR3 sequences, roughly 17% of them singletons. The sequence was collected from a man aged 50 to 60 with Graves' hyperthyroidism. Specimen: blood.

The CDR3 loop is CASTNGGLEDNEQFF. CDR3 DNA sequence: TGTGCCAGCACCAATGGAGGTCTAGAGGACAATGAGCAGTTCTTC. The rearrangement joins TRBV28 to TRBJ2-1, with D maybe TRBD2 (5 bases). The CDR3 consists of 15 residues. V dropped 7 bases and J dropped 5 bases, with 18 bases sitting between them. The V gene's germline CDR1 is MDHEN and CDR2 SYDVKM.